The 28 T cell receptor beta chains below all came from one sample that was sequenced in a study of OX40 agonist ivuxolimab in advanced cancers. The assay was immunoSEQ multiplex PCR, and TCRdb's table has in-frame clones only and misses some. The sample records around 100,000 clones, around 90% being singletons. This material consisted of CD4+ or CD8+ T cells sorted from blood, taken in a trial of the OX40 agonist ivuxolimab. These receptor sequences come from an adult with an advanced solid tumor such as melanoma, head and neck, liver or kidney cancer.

The CDR3 nucleotides read TGCGCCAGCAGCTTGGAGGGAGGGCCTTACGAGCAGTACTTC. Translation: CASSLEGGPYEQYF. This chain connects TRBV5-1 to TRBJ2-7; TRBD2 matches at 7 bases. Per the germline V gene, CDR1 is SGHRS and CDR2 is YFSETQ. The CDR3 totals 14 residues. Losses at the gene ends were 0 bases for V and 4 bases for J; bases not matched to a gene: 4.

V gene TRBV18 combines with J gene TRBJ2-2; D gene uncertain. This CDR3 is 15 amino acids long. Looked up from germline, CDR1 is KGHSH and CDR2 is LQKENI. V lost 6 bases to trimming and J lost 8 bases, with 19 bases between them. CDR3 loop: CASSVPDIKLGELFF. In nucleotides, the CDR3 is TGTGCCAGCTCGGTCCCCGACATCAAACTAGGGGAGCTGTTTTTT.

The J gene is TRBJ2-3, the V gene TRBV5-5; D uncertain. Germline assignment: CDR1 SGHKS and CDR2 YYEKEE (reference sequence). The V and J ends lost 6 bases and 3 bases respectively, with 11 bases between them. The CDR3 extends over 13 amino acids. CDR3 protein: CASIRTGTDTQYF. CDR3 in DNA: TGTGCCAGCATCCGGACCGGAACAGATACGCAGTATTTT.

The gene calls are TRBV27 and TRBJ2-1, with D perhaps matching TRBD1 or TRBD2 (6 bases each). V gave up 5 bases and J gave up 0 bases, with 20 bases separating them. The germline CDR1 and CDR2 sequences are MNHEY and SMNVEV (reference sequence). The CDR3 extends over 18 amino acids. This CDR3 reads CASSPDPGGQSSYNEQFF. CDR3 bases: TGTGCCAGCAGTCCGGACCCCGGGGGCCAAAGCTCCTACAATGAGCAGTTCTTC.

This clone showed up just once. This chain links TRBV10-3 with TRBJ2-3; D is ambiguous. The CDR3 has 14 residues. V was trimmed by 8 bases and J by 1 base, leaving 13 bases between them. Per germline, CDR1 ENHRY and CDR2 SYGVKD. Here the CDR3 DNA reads TGTGCCATCGCCCAAGTAACAGGCACAGATACGCAGTATTTT. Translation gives CAIAQVTGTDTQYF.

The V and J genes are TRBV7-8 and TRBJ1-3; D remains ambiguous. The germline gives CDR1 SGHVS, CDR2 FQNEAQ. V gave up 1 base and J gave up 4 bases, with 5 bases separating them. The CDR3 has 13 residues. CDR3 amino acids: CASSLVTGNTIYF. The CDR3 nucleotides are TGTGCCAGCAGCTTAGTGACAGGAAACACCATATATTTT.

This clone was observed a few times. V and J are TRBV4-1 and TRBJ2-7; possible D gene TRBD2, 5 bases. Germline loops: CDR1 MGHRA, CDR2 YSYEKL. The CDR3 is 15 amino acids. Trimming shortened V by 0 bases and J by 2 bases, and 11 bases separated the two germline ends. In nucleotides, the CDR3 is TGCGCCAGCAGCCAAGATTCGGGGTTCCCCTACGAGCAGTACTTC. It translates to CASSQDSGFPYEQYF.

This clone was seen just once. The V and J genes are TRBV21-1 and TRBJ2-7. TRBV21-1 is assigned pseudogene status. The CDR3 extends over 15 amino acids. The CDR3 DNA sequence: TGTGCCAGCAGCTCACCTACCGGCCGACCCTACGAGCAGTACTTC. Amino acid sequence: CASSSPTGRPYEQYF.

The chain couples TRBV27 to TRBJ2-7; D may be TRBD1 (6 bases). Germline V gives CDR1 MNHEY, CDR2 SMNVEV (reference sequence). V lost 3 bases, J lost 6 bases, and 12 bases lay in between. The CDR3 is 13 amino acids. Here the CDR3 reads CASSFSRDTEQYF. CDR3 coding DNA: TGTGCCAGCAGTTTTTCCAGGGACACCGAGCAGTACTTC.

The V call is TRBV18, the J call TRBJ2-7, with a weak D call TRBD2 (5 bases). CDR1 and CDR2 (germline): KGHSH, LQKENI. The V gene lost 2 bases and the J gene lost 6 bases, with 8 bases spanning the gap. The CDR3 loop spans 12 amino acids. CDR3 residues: CASSPAGFEQYF. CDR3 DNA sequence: TGTGCCAGCTCACCAGCGGGCTTCGAGCAGTACTTC.

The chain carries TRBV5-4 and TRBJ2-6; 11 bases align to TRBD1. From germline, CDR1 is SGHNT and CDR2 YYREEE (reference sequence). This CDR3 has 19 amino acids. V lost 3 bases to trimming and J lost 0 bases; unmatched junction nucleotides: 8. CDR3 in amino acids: CASSSGQGALVSGANVLTF. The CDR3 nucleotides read TGTGCCAGCAGCTCAGGACAGGGGGCTCTTGTCTCTGGGGCCAACGTCCTGACTTTC. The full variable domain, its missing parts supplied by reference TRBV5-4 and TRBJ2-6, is ETGVTQSPTHLIKTRGQQVTLRCSSQSGHNTVSWYQQALGQGPQFIFQYYREEENGRGNFPPRFSGLQFPNYSSELNVNALELDDSALYLCASSSGQGALVSGANVLTFGAGSRLTVL.

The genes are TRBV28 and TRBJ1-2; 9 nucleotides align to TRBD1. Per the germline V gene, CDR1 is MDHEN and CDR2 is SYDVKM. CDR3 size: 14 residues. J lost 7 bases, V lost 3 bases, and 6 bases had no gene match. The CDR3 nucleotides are TGTGCCAGCAGTTTGCACAGGGGGCCGTCTGGCTACACCTTC. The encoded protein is CASSLHRGPSGYTF.

The CDR3, as DNA: TGTGCCAGCAGAGTAGCGATAGAGCAGTTCTTC. Its translation: CASRVAIEQFF. The chain links TRBV6-6 to TRBJ2-1, with D perhaps matching TRBD2 (5 bases). The CDR3 totals 11 residues. V lost 6 bases and J lost 10, with 10 bases in between. Per the germline V gene, CDR1 is MNHNY and CDR2 is SVGAGI (reference sequence).

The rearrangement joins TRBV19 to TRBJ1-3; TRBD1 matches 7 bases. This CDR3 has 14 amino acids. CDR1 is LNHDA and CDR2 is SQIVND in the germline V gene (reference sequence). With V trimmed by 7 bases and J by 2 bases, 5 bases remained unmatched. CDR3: CASKGGVPGNTIYF. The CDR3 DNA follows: TGTGCCAGTAAAGGGGGCGTTCCTGGAAACACCATATATTTT. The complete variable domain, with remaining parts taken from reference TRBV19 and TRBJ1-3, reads DGGITQSPKYLFRKEGQNVTLSCEQNLNHDAMYWYRQDPGQGLRLIYYSQIVNDFQKGDIAEGYSVSREKKESFPLTVTSAQKNPTAFYLCASKGGVPGNTIYFGEGSWLTVV.

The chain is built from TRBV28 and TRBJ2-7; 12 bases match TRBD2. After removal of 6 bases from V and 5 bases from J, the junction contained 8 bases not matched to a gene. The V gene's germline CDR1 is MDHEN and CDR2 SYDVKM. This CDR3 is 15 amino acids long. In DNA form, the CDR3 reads TGTGCCAGCAGCACTAATGGACTAGCGGGAAACGAGCAGTACTTC. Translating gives CASSTNGLAGNEQYF.

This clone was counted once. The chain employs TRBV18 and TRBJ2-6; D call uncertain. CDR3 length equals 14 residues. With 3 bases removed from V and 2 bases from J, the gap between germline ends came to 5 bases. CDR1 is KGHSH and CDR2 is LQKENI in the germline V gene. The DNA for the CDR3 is TGTGCCAGCTCACCCAGCGCTGGGGCCAACGTCCTGACTTTC. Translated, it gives CASSPSAGANVLTF.

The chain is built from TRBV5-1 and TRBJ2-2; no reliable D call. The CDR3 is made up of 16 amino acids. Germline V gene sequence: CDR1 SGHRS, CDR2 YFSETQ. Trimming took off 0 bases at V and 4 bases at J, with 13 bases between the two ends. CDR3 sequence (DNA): TGCGCCAGCAGCTTGGGGAGTGGGCGCCCCACCGGGGAGCTGTTTTTT. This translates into CASSLGSGRPTGELFF. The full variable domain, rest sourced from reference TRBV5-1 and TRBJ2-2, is KAGVTQTPRYLIKTRGQQVTLSCSPISGHRSVSWYQQTPGQGLQFLFEYFSETQRNKGNFPGRFSGRQFSNSRSEMNVSTLELGDSALYLCASSLGSGRPTGELFFGEGSRLTVL.

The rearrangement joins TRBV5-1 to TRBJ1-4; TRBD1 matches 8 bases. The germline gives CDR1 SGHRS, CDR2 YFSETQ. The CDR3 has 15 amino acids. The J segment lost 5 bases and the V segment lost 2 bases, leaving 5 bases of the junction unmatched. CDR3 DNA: TGCGCCAGCAGCTTAAGACAGGGGAGAAATGAAAAACTGTTTTTT. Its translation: CASSLRQGRNEKLFF.

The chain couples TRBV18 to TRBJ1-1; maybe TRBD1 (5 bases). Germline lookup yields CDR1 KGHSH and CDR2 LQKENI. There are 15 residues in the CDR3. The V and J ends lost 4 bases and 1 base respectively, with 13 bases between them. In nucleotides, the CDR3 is TGTGCCAGCTCACTAACGGGGGGGACGAACACTGAAGCTTTCTTT. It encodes CASSLTGGTNTEAFF. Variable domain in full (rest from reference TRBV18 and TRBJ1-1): NAGVMQNPRHLVRRRGQEARLRCSPMKGHSHVYWYRQLPEEGLKFMVYLQKENIIDESGMPKERFSAEFPKEGPSILRIQQVVRGDSAAYFCASSLTGGTNTEAFFGQGTRLTVV.

CDR3 bases: TGCGCCAGCAGCTCTGGACAGGGTTATTACGAGCAGTACTTC. As protein: CASSSGQGYYEQYF. V and J are TRBV5-1 and TRBJ2-7; the match to TRBD1 covers 8 bases. CDR1 SGHRS and CDR2 YFSETQ come from the germline V gene. CDR3 length: 14 amino acids. With V trimmed by 3 bases and J by 4 bases, 6 bases remained unmatched. The full variable domain, in which reference TRBV5-1 and TRBJ2-7 provide the parts outside the CDR3, is KAGVTQTPRYLIKTRGQQVTLSCSPISGHRSVSWYQQTPGQGLQFLFEYFSETQRNKGNFPGRFSGRQFSNSRSEMNVSTLELGDSALYLCASSSGQGYYEQYFGPGTRLTVT.

In DNA form, the CDR3 reads TGTGCAAGTCGCTTAGTCGGGTACTACGAGCAGTACTTC. As protein: CASRLVGYYEQYF. The rearrangement links TRBV12-2 to TRBJ2-7; no DNA check was done on the table's D call, TRBD2. TRBV12-2 has pseudogene status. The CDR3 extends over 13 amino acids.

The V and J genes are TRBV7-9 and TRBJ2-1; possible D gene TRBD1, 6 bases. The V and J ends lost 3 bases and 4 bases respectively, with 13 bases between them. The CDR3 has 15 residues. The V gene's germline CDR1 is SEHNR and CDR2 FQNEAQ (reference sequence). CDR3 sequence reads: CASSFRRGGYNEQFF. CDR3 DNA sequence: TGTGCCAGCAGCTTTCGGAGAGGGGGTTACAATGAGCAGTTCTTC.

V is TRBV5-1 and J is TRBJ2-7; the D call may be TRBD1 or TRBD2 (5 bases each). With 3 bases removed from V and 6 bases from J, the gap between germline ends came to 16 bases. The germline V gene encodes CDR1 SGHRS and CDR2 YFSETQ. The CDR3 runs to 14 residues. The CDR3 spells CASSSGAGPGEQYF. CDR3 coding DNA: TGCGCCAGCAGCTCCGGGGCGGGCCCGGGCGAGCAGTACTTC.

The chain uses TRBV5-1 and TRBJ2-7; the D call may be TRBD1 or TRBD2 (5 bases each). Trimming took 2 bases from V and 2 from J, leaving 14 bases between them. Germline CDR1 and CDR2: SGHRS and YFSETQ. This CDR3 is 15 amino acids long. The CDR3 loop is CASSLEGRDAYEQYF. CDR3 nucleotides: TGCGCCAGCAGCTTAGAGGGGCGAGACGCCTACGAGCAGTACTTC.

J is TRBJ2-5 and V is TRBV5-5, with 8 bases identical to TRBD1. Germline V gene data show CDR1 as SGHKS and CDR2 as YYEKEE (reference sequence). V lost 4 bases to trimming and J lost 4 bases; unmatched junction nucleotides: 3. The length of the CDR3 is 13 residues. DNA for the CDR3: TGTGCCAGCAGCAATGGACAGGGAGAGACCCAGTACTTC. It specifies CASSNGQGETQYF.

This CDR3 reads CASSPPLDYYGYTF. The CDR3 DNA follows: TGTGCCAGCAGCCCACCCCTTGACTACTATGGCTACACCTTC. The chain combines TRBV7-2 with TRBJ1-2, with unresolved D. The CDR3 length is 14 residues. V was cut by 5 bases and J by 3 bases, with 13 bases left in between. The germline CDR1 and CDR2 sequences are SGHTA and FQGNSA. Looking up the rest from reference TRBV7-2 and TRBJ1-2 gives the full variable domain: GAGVSQSPSNKVTEKGKDVELRCDPISGHTALYWYRQSLGQGLEFLIYFQGNSAPDKSGLPSDRFSAERTGGSVSTLTIQRTQQEDSAVYLCASSPPLDYYGYTFGSGTRLTVV.

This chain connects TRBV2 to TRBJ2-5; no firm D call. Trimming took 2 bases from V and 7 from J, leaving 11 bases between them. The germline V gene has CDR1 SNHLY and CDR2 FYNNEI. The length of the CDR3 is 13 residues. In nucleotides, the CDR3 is TGTGCCAGCAGTGAACTGAGCATAGGGACCCAGTACTTC. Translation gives CASSELSIGTQYF.

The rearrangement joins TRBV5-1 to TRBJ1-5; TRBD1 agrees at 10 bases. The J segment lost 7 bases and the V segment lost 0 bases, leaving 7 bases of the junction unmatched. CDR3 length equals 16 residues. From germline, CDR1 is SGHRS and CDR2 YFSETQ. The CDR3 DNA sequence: TGCGCCAGCAGCTTGGGTGAGACAGGGGGCCGGCAGCCCCAGCATTTT. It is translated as CASSLGETGGRQPQHF.